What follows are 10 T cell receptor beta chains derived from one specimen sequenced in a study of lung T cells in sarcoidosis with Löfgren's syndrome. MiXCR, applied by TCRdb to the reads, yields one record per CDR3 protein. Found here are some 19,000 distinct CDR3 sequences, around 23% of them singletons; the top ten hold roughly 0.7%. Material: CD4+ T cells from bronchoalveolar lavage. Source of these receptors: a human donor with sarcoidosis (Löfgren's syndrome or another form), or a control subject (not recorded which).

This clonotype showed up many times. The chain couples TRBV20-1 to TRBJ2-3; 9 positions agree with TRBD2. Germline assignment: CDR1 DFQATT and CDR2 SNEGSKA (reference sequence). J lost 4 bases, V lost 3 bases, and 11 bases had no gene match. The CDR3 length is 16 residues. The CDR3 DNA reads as TGCAGTGCTAGTCGCAGTCTAGCGGGGACGGCAGATACGCAGTATTTT. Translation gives CSASRSLAGTADTQYF.

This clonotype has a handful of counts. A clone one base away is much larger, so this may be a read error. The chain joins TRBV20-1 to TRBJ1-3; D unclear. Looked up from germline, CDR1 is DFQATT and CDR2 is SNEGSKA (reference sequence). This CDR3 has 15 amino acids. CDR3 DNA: TGCAGTGCTGCCCAGACCGGGGTTTCTGGAAGCACCATATATTTT. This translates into CSAAQTGVSGSTIYF.

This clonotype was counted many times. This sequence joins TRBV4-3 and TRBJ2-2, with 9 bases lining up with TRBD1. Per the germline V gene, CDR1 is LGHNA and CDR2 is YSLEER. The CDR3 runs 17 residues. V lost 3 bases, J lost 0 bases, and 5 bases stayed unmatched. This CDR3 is CASSQGQGASNTGELFF. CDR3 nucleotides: TGCGCCAGCAGCCAGGGACAGGGAGCTTCGAACACCGGGGAGCTGTTTTTT.

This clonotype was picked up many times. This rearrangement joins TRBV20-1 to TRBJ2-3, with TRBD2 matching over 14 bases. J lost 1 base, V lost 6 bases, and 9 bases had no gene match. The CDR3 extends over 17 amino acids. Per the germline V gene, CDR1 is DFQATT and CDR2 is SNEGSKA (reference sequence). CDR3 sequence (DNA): TGCAGTGCCCCGACTAGCGGGAGGGCCCGCGGCACAGATACGCAGTATTTT. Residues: CSAPTSGRARGTDTQYF.

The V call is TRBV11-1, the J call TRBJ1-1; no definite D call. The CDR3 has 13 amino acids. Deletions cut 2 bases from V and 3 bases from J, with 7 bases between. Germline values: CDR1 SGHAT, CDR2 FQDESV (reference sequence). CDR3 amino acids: CASSLTRDTEAFF. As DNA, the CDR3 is TGTGCCAGCAGCTTAACAAGGGACACTGAAGCTTTCTTT.

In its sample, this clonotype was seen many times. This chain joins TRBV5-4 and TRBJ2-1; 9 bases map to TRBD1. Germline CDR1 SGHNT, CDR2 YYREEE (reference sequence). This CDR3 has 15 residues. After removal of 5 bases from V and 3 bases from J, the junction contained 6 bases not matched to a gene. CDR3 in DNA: TGTGCCAGCAGTCCCGGACAGGGGATCTACAATGAGCAGTTCTTC. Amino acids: CASSPGQGIYNEQFF.

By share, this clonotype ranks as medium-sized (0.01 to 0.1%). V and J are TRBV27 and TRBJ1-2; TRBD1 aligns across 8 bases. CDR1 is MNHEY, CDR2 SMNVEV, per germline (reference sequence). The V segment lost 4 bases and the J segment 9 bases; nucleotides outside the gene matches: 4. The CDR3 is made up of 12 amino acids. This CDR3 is CASSSSGGSYTF. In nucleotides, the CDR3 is TGTGCCAGCAGTTCCTCAGGGGGCAGCTACACCTTC.

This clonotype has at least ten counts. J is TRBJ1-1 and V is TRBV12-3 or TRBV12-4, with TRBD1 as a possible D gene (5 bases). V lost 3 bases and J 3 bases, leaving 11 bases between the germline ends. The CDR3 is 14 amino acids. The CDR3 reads CASSLETVHTEAFF. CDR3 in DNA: TGTGCCAGCAGTTTGGAGACAGTGCACACTGAAGCTTTCTTT.

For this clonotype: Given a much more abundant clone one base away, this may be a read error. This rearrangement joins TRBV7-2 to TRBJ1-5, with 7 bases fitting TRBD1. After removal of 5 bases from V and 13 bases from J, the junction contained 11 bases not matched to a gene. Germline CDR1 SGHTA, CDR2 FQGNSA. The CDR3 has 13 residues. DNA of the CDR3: TGTGCCAGCAGCCACCGGGACAGTTTAGTTCAGCATTTT. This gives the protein CASSHRDSLVQHF.

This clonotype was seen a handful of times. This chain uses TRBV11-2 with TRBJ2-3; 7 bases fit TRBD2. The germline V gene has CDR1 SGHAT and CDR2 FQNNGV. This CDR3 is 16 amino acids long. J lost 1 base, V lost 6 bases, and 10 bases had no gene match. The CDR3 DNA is TGTGCCAGCAGTTACCTTGGGGAGGGTGGCACAGATACGCAGTATTTT. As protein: CASSYLGEGGTDTQYF.